This paragraph reports one T cell receptor (beta chain). TCRdb called the 5' RACE reads again in MiXCR, with one record for every CDR3 protein. The top ten clones hold about 18% of a sample with about 430,000 distinct CDR3 sequences, 18% of them seen once. This specimen belongs to a study of T cells after yellow fever vaccination. The sample here was PBMCs, taken before the yellow fever booster vaccination. The source is a man aged 18 to 35 who received the YFV17D yellow fever vaccine.

CDR3 sequence (DNA): TGCGCCAGCAGCTTGTACCTAGCGGGGGCTTACAATGAGCAGTTCTTC. Residues: CASSLYLAGAYNEQFF. The V and J genes are TRBV5-1 and TRBJ2-1, with TRBD2 identical over 10 bases. V trimming: 1 base; J trimming: 4 bases; junction bases outside the gene matches: 5. The CDR3 length is 16 residues. CDR1 and CDR2 from the germline V gene are SGHRS and YFSETQ.